Listed below are T cell receptor beta chains from one sample, sequenced in a study of T cells in Graves' hyperthyroidism and ophthalmopathy. One entry per CDR3 protein results from TCRdb running MiXCR on the multiplex PCR reads. The sample has fewer than 900,000 distinct CDR3 sequences, over 15% seen once. Sequencing was performed on blood. The origin of the receptors is a woman aged 50 to 65 with Graves' hyperthyroidism that later progressed to Graves' ophthalmopathy. CDR3s include the opening cysteine and the closing phenylalanine or tryptophan. D genes are given only for firm matches. Where a row states a size, it is once, few, many or the class of an expanded clone; other rows omit it.

D gene | CDR3 length | J gene | V gene | clone size | CDR3 DNA | CDR3 protein
. | 16 | TRBJ2-2 | TRBV7-2 | . | TGTGCCAGCAGCCCCGCCAAGGGGGGCCGCACCGGGGAGCTGTTTTTT | CASSPAKGGRTGELFF
TRBD1 | 16 | TRBJ1-1 | TRBV5-6 | . | TGTGCCAGCAGGTCATACAGGGGGCATTTGAACACTGAAGCTTTCTTT | CASRSYRGHLNTEAFF
TRBD1 | 14 | TRBJ1-2 | TRBV3-1 | many | TGTGCCAGCAGCTCCCGACAGGGGGAATATGGCTACACCTTC | CASSSRQGEYGYTF
TRBD1 | 18 | TRBJ1-1 | TRBV13 | many | TGTGCCAGCAGCTTATATGCGGGACAGGGGGCGCGCGACACTGAAGCTTTCTTT | CASSLYAGQGARDTEAFF
TRBD1 | 18 | TRBJ2-6 | TRBV5-1 | few | TGCGCCAGCAGCTCCGGGACAGGGGGCTCACCTGGGGCCAACGTCCTGACTTTC | CASSSGTGGSPGANVLTF
. | 15 | TRBJ1-5 | TRBV12-3/TRBV12-4 | . | TGTGCCAGCAGGAGCGCCGACAGAAGCAATCAGCCCCAGCATTTT | CASRSADRSNQPQHF
. | 15 | TRBJ2-7 | TRBV20-1 | many | TGCAGTGCTATCCAGGGGAACAAGGCCCCCTACGAGCAGTACTTC | CSAIQGNKAPYEQYF
. | 13 | TRBJ1-2 | TRBV29-1 | . | TGCAGCGCCGACGGGGGAGAACAGTTATACTACACCTTC | CSADGGEQLYYTF
. | 14 | TRBJ2-7 | TRBV6-1 | few | TGTGCCAGCAGTGAAGTGAAGGGGCCCTACGAGCAGTACTTC | CASSEVKGPYEQYF
. | 16 | TRBJ1-4 | TRBV6-7 | . | TGTGCCAGCACCCTCCAGGTCGTAGGGGCCGGGGAAAAACTGTTTTTT | CASTLQVVGAGEKLFF
. | 13 | TRBJ2-7 | TRBV6-1 | . | TGTGCCAACTCCCAAAGGGCAGGCCACGAGCAGTACTTC | CANSQRAGHEQYF
. | 14 | TRBJ1-2 | TRBV7-9 | . | TGTGCCAGCAGCTTACTGGTGGCGGGCTATGGCTACACCTTC | CASSLLVAGYGYTF
. | 11 | TRBJ1-1 | TRBV29-1 | few | TGCAGCGTTGTCAGGTTGACTGAAGCTTTCTTT | CSVVRLTEAFF
. | 16 | TRBJ1-1 | TRBV7-9 | . | TGTGCCAGCAGCTTAGCCCCGGCAGGGCGGAACACTGAAGCTTTCTTT | CASSLAPAGRNTEAFF
. | 16 | TRBJ1-1 | TRBV6-1 | . | TGTGCCAGCAGTGAAATGGCAGGGCCCCTGAACACTGAAGCTTTCTTT | CASSEMAGPLNTEAFF
. | 16 | TRBJ1-3 | TRBV19 | . | TGTGCCAGTAGCTCGGGACAAAGACGCTCTGGAAACACCATATATTTT | CASSSGQRRSGNTIYF
TRBD1 | 15 | TRBJ1-6 | TRBV20-1 | many | TGCAGTGTCCCCCAGAAGGGGACAGATAATTCACCCCTCCACTTT | CSVPQKGTDNSPLHF
TRBD1 | 14 | TRBJ2-3 | TRBV20-1 | . | TGCAGTGCTGGGGGACAGGGGAGCCCAGATACGCAGTATTTT | CSAGGQGSPDTQYF
. | 20 | TRBJ2-1 | TRBV30 | many | TGTGCCTGGAACCCTCGACAGGCATCCTTGCGAGGGGGGACTTACAATGAGCAGTTCTTC | CAWNPRQASLRGGTYNEQFF
. | 15 | TRBJ2-7 | TRBV7-8 | few | TGTGCCAGCAGCGTACCGCGATCAGCGGGCTACGAGCAGTACTTC | CASSVPRSAGYEQYF
TRBD1 | 13 | TRBJ2-7 | TRBV5-1 | . | TGCGCCAGCAGCTCCCGGGACAGCTACGAGCAGTACTTC | CASSSRDSYEQYF
TRBD1 | 16 | TRBJ1-1 | TRBV7-9 | . | TGTGCCAGCAGCTTCCCGTCAGGGGGGCCTGGCCTTGAAGCTTTCTTT | CASSFPSGGPGLEAFF
. | 16 | TRBJ1-4 | TRBV6-1 | . | TGTGCCAGCAGCGAAGCCACAGCGGGCGGTGGTGAAAAACTGTTTTTT | CASSEATAGGGEKLFF
TRBD1 | 13 | TRBJ2-5 | TRBV29-1 | few | TGCAGCGTCTTCCGACAGGGAACAGAGACCCAGTACTTC | CSVFRQGTETQYF
TRBD2 | 18 | TRBJ2-2 | TRBV6-6 | . | TGTGCCAGCAGTTACTCCCTTACGCGCGGGGGATACACCGGGGAGCTGTTTTTT | CASSYSLTRGGYTGELFF
TRBD2 | 16 | TRBJ2-7 | TRBV5-6 | many | TGTGCCAGCAGCTTGTCTCTAGCGGGGGGCTCCTACGAGCAGTACTTC | CASSLSLAGGSYEQYF
. | 12 | TRBJ2-2 | TRBV12-3/TRBV12-4 | many | TGTGCCAGCAGTTTTTCCTCCGGGGAGCTGTTTTTT | CASSFSSGELFF
TRBD1 | 14 | TRBJ1-6 | TRBV6-1 | few | TGTGCCAGCAGTGAGTGGGACAGAAATTCACCCCTCCACTTT | CASSEWDRNSPLHF
. | 13 | TRBJ2-2 | TRBV9 | few | TGTGCCAGCAGCGTAACTTCGGTAGGGGAGCTGTTTTTT | CASSVTSVGELFF
. | 13 | TRBJ2-5 | TRBV2 | many | TGTGCCAGCAGTGAAGGGGGGAGAGAGACCCAGTACTTC | CASSEGGRETQYF
. | 15 | TRBJ1-3 | TRBV4-1 | few | TGCGCCAGCAGCCAAGATGGGCAGGCTGGAAACACCATATATTTT | CASSQDGQAGNTIYF
. | 22 | TRBJ2-3 | TRBV20-1 | . | TGCAGTGCTAGAGAGAACCCATCCTCTTACGGGGGACCCCCTACGAGCACAGATACGCAGTATTTT | CSARENPSSYGGPPTSTDTQYF
TRBD1 | 15 | TRBJ2-7 | TRBV9 | few | TGTGCCAGCAGCGAGGGGGACAGGGGATTCGGCGAGCAGTACTTC | CASSEGDRGFGEQYF
. | 15 | TRBJ1-4 | TRBV5-1 | . | TGCGCCAGCAGCATTGGACCGACCAAGCTGGAAAAACTGTTTTTT | CASSIGPTKLEKLFF
. | 13 | TRBJ1-2 | TRBV12-3/TRBV12-4 | many | TGTGCCAGCACCGAGGACAGTAACTATGGCTACACCTTC | CASTEDSNYGYTF
. | 12 | TRBJ2-5 | TRBV24-1 | once | TGTGCCACCAGTGCCGGGCAGGAGACCCAGTACTTC | CATSAGQETQYF